This section outlines one T cell receptor (beta chain) sequence together with its context. The CDR3 runs 17 residues. V gave up 3 bases and J gave up 1 base, with 20 bases separating them. Germline V CDR1 and CDR2: SGHNT, YYREEE (reference sequence). Original analysis: Reference gene primer amplification gave estimated nucleated cell counts. TCRdb's copy holds only in-frame clones and misses some; the assay was immunoSEQ multiplex PCR. V and J calls and clone size are copied from that table; D and trimming were computed from the DNA. The table has over 95,000 clones, about four fifths seen once. The data were taken from a study of blood T cell repertoires in COVID-19. Study-wide context: Acute and convalescent COVID-19 specimens originated in the United States, Italy and Spain. Sample material is recorded as cDNA or gDNA derived from T cells, B-cell-depleted T cells, or PBMCs.

This sequence joins TRBV5-4 and TRBJ2-7; possible D gene TRBD2, 6 bases. The source material was peripheral blood. The sequence was obtained from a human donor in a cohort sampled during active COVID-19. The DNA for the CDR3 is TGTGCCAGCAGCTCCGACGCCGCGGGGTCCGTATCCTACGAGCAGTACTTC. It yields the protein CASSSDAAGSVSYEQYF.